This TCR beta chain came from a study of T cell changes during pregnancy in multiple sclerosis. The method was immunoSEQ multiplex PCR; TCRdb's version includes in-frame clones alone and lacks a portion of them. Of under 85,000 clones listed, around 90% are singletons. The CDR3 contains 14 residues. V shed 2 bases and J 7 bases; nucleotides not matched to a gene: 4. Germline CDR1 KGHSH, CDR2 LQKENI. This chain uses TRBV18 with TRBJ2-5, with 10 nucleotides matching TRBD1. The receptor was derived from a female donor in good health, enrolled as a control in a pregnancy study. This specimen was peripheral blood, taken in the third trimester of pregnancy. CDR3 nucleotides: TGTGCCAGCTCACCAGACAGGGGGCAGGGGACCCAGTACTTC. It encodes CASSPDRGQGTQYF.